These 10 T cell receptor beta chains came from one sample sequenced in a study of blood T cell repertoires in COVID-19. Method: immunoSEQ multiplex PCR; TCRdb's copy keeps in-frame clones and lacks some. The data show some 200,000 clones, less than 90% seen once. The sequencing input was peripheral blood. The source is an elderly woman with active or convalescent COVID-19.

The V call is TRBV4-2, the J call TRBJ1-1; D not resolved. Germline loops: CDR1 LGHNA, CDR2 YNFKEQ. V was pared by 3 bases and J by 1 base, with 12 bases between. CDR3 length equals 15 residues. The CDR3 sequence is CASSQETGRNTEAFF. In DNA, the CDR3 is TGTGCCAGCAGCCAGGAGACGGGGAGGAACACTGAAGCTTTCTTT.

This clone was seen once. The CDR3 DNA reads TGTGCCAGCAGTCTAGGACAGGAGGATACGCAGTATTTT. Translated: CASSLGQEDTQYF. The chain is built from TRBV12-3 or TRBV12-4 and TRBJ2-3; TRBD1 agrees at 7 bases. The CDR3 covers 13 residues. The ends lost 5 bases at V and 6 bases at J; junction bases unmatched: 5.

The V call is TRBV6-5, the J call TRBJ1-3, with D perhaps matching TRBD1 (6 bases). Germline assignment: CDR1 MNHEY and CDR2 SVGAGI. The CDR3 covers 15 residues. With 7 bases removed from V and 0 bases from J, the gap between germline ends came to 13 bases. The CDR3 DNA is TGTGCCAGCACCCAACTCAGGGGCTCTGGAAACACCATATATTTT. Its translation: CASTQLRGSGNTIYF.

The chain uses TRBV28 and TRBJ1-6; D might be TRBD1 (6 bases). Germline-derived CDR1 and CDR2 are MDHEN and SYDVKM. The CDR3 runs 16 residues. V was pared by 3 bases and J by 8 bases, with 17 bases between. CDR3 sequence: CASSFPLGASYSPLHF. As DNA, the CDR3 is TGTGCCAGCAGTTTCCCCTTGGGGGCGTCTTATTCACCCCTCCACTTT.

The chain joins TRBV11-2 to TRBJ2-7; 7 bases map to TRBD2. The CDR3 is made up of 15 amino acids. After removal of 3 bases from V and 3 bases from J, the junction contained 8 bases not matched to a gene. Germline lookup yields CDR1 SGHAT and CDR2 FQNNGV. This CDR3 is CASSFKRTSRYEQYF. CDR3 coding DNA: TGTGCCAGCAGCTTCAAGAGGACTAGTCGCTACGAGCAGTACTTC.

The chain uses TRBV7-3 and TRBJ2-3; possible D gene TRBD2, 6 bases. Germline CDR1 SGHTA, CDR2 FQGTGA. The CDR3 has 14 residues. Between the trimmed V and J ends, which lost 4 bases and 7 bases, there was a span of 15 bases. The CDR3, as DNA: TGTGCCAGCAGCTCGACTAGTTCCGCGAATACGCAGTATTTT. Translated: CASSSTSSANTQYF.

This sequence joins TRBV7-2 and TRBJ2-3; TRBD1 matches 9 bases. The CDR3 extends over 18 amino acids. CDR1 and CDR2 (germline): SGHTA, FQGNSA. V lost 7 bases and J lost 1; bases outside the gene matches: 15. The CDR3 bases are TGTGCCAGCAACAATTTCTCCGGGACAGGGTTTCGCACAGATACGCAGTATTTT. Protein: CASNNFSGTGFRTDTQYF.

The chain combines TRBV19 with TRBJ2-7; D unresolved. Trimming stripped 2 bases from V and 5 bases from J, with 16 bases between. CDR1 is LNHDA and CDR2 is SQIVND in the germline V gene (reference sequence). This CDR3 spans 15 amino acids. DNA of the CDR3: TGTGCCAGTAGTATAAGTGCCCTAGTCGTCCACGAGCAGTACTTC. As protein: CASSISALVVHEQYF.

The rearrangement joins TRBV5-4 to TRBJ2-1, with 7 bases fitting TRBD2. V was pared by 2 bases and J by 6 bases, with 5 bases of the junction left unmatched. The CDR3 contains 14 residues. Germline V gene sequence: CDR1 SGHNT, CDR2 YYREEE (reference sequence). The CDR3 coding sequence is TGTGCCAGCAGCTTCTCAGCGGGAACCAATGAGCAGTTCTTC. Translation gives CASSFSAGTNEQFF.

The chain links TRBV2 to TRBJ1-1; 7 bases align to TRBD1. V was pared by 7 bases and J by 6 bases, with 5 bases of the junction left unmatched. The CDR3 contains 12 residues. CDR1 and CDR2 (germline): SNHLY, FYNNEI. CDR3 in amino acids: CASINRGAEAFF. CDR3 nucleotide sequence: TGTGCCAGCATTAACAGGGGCGCTGAAGCTTTCTTT.